The 14 T cell receptor beta chains listed next were all sequenced from one sample in a study of T cells in Graves' hyperthyroidism and ophthalmopathy. Researchers took RNA transcripts and amplified the TCR beta CDR3 regions from them. During a first-round RT-PCR of the TCR CDR3, the HTBI primer set was used. TCRdb independently ran MiXCR on the multiplex PCR reads; one entry per CDR3 protein. Of 300,000 to 450,000 distinct CDR3 sequences listed, approximately 14% were seen once; the top ten hold 8% to 13%. The specimen was blood. The receptor set was obtained from a woman aged 55-69 years with Graves' hyperthyroidism.

The genes are TRBV29-1 and TRBJ2-1, with 7 bases fitting TRBD2. The CDR3 loop spans 16 amino acids. Per germline, CDR1 SQVTM and CDR2 ANQGSEA. V lost 0 bases and J lost 2; bases outside the gene matches: 7. The CDR3 loop is CSVEDPRLATYNEQFF. CDR3 sequence (DNA): TGCAGCGTTGAAGATCCCCGACTAGCTACCTACAATGAGCAGTTCTTC.

The rearrangement joins TRBV3-1 to TRBJ2-2; TRBD2 agrees at 10 bases. This CDR3 contains 14 residues. The junction had 3 bases not matched to a gene; V was cut back by 8 bases and J by 3 bases. CDR1 is LGHDT, CDR2 YNNKEL, per germline (reference sequence). The CDR3 region has the DNA TGTGCCAGCCGGACTAGCGGTTACACCGGGGAGCTGTTTTTT. This translates into CASRTSGYTGELFF.

V and J are TRBV12-3 or TRBV12-4 and TRBJ2-2, with D unclear. The CDR3 loop spans 12 amino acids. The V end was cut by 6 bases, the J end by 5 bases, with 7 bases between. CDR3 residues: CASRISTGELFF. DNA for the CDR3: TGTGCCAGCAGAATTTCTACCGGGGAGCTGTTTTTT.

The chain recombines TRBV18 with TRBJ2-2; TRBD1 agrees at 8 bases. The CDR3 is made up of 15 amino acids. Germline CDR1 KGHSH, CDR2 LQKENI. With 1 base clipped from V and 4 bases from J, the junction kept 2 bases outside the gene matches. In DNA, the CDR3 is TGTGCCAGCTCACCACGACAGGGGATCACCGGGGAGCTGTTTTTT. Amino acid sequence: CASSPRQGITGELFF.

In its sample, this clonotype was seen many times. The gene calls are TRBV27 and TRBJ2-7, with D perhaps TRBD1 (5 bases). Germline assignment: CDR1 MNHEY and CDR2 SMNVEV (reference sequence). Trimming took off 3 bases at V and 6 bases at J, with 12 bases between the two ends. The CDR3 runs to 13 residues. The CDR3 loop reads CASSFREVGEQYF. The CDR3 DNA sequence: TGTGCCAGCAGTTTCAGGGAAGTGGGCGAGCAGTACTTC.

This clonotype was seen repeatedly, ten times or more. This chain connects TRBV27 to TRBJ1-5; TRBD1 is a possible D gene (5 bases). V lost 8 bases, J lost 0 bases, and 17 bases lay in between. Germline lookup yields CDR1 MNHEY and CDR2 SMNVEV (reference sequence). The length of the CDR3 is 16 residues. CDR3 sequence reads: CASPTGRDLSNQPQHF. In nucleotides, the CDR3 is TGTGCCAGCCCCACCGGCAGGGACCTTAGCAATCAGCCCCAGCATTTT.

This clonotype has ten or more counts. This rearrangement joins TRBV27 to TRBJ2-7; 12 nucleotides align to TRBD2. This CDR3 region has 16 residues. Germline V gene sequence: CDR1 MNHEY, CDR2 SMNVEV (reference sequence). The trim removed 6 bases at V and 2 bases at J, leaving 8 bases unmatched. As DNA, the CDR3 is TGTGCCAGCAGCCGTCGGACTAGCGGGGCTGCCTACGAGCAGTACTTC. This gives the protein CASSRRTSGAAYEQYF.

This clonotype has only a few counts. The chain couples TRBV20-1 to TRBJ1-2; possible D gene TRBD1, 5 bases. From germline, CDR1 is DFQATT and CDR2 SNEGSKA (reference sequence). Trimming removed 4 bases at V and 8 bases at J, with 17 bases between. This CDR3 is 13 amino acids long. CDR3 coding DNA: TGCAGTGCTATCCGGGAAGCCGGGGGAGGCTACACCTTC. It translates to CSAIREAGGGYTF.

The sample holds a few counts of this clonotype. CDR3 region: CSARGHPYEQYF. The CDR3 DNA reads as TGCAGTGCTAGAGGACACCCCTACGAGCAGTACTTC. The chain carries TRBV20-1 and TRBJ2-7; no reliable D call. The length of the CDR3 is 12 residues. V was shortened by 1 base and J by 2 bases, with 6 bases between the two germline ends. From germline, CDR1 is DFQATT and CDR2 SNEGSKA (reference sequence).

This clonotype was counted ten times or more. This chain links TRBV6-6 with TRBJ2-3, with D perhaps assigned TRBD1 or TRBD2 (6 bases each). Germline loops: CDR1 MNHNY, CDR2 SVGAGI (reference sequence). The length of the CDR3 is 16 residues. V gave up 1 base and J gave up 6 bases, with 17 bases separating them. CDR3 DNA sequence: TGTGCCAGCAGTTACTTGGGGGGCGGGTCGTCTGATACGCAGTATTTT. Protein: CASSYLGGGSSDTQYF.

This clonotype has just a few counts. This chain uses TRBV6-1 with TRBJ1-3; D uncertain. Germline V lookup: CDR1 MNHNS, CDR2 SASEGT. The CDR3 is made up of 16 amino acids. V lost 7 bases to trimming and J lost 1 base, with 17 bases between them. As DNA, the CDR3 is TGTGCCAGCACCCACCTCGTCGGCCCATCTGGAAACACCATATATTTT. It yields the protein CASTHLVGPSGNTIYF.

This clonotype was seen at least ten times. The rearrangement uses TRBV6-5 and TRBJ2-7; D gene ambiguous. V was shortened by 0 bases and J by 5 bases, with 8 bases between the two germline ends. Germline V CDR1 and CDR2: MNHEY, SVGAGI. The CDR3 sequence is 13 residues long. The CDR3 loop reads CASSYSRQNEQYF. In nucleotides, the CDR3 is TGTGCCAGCAGTTACTCGAGGCAAAACGAGCAGTACTTC.

This clonotype turned up a few times. The gene calls are TRBV11-2 and TRBJ2-2; D possibly corresponds to TRBD2 (6 bases). The CDR3 loop spans 16 amino acids. The germline V gene has CDR1 SGHAT and CDR2 FQNNGV. Deletions cut 4 bases from V and 1 base from J, with 13 bases between. The CDR3 nucleotides are TGTGCCAGCAGCTCCCAGTTGGGGGGGAACACCGGGGAGCTGTTTTTT. Its protein product is CASSSQLGGNTGELFF.

This clonotype showed up many times. The chain employs TRBV18 and TRBJ1-4; D ambiguous. The CDR3 sequence is 13 residues long. V shed 6 bases and J shed 7 bases, with 12 bases lying between them. Per the germline V gene, CDR1 is KGHSH and CDR2 is LQKENI. CDR3 coding DNA: TGTGCCAGCTCGCTCACTCGGGGTGAAAAACTGTTTTTT. It specifies CASSLTRGEKLFF. Supplemented by reference TRBV18 and TRBJ1-4, the full variable domain reads NAGVMQNPRHLVRRRGQEARLRCSPMKGHSHVYWYRQLPEEGLKFMVYLQKENIIDESGMPKERFSAEFPKEGPSILRIQQVVRGDSAAYFCASSLTRGEKLFFGSGTQLSVL.